What follows are 14 T cell receptor beta chains derived from one specimen sequenced in a study of regulatory T cells in long-lasting Graves disease (dated by TCRdb to the early 2020s). The sample's time point label is to be understood as: persistent/refractory GD, antithyroid drugs over 5 years with positive TRAb. RNA was extracted from PBMCs in TRIzol for both TCR sequencing and RNA sequencing. To prepare the library, multiplex PCR was applied. The sequencer was an Illumina HiSeq 4000. To build TCR beta libraries, CDR3 regions were amplified by Arm-PCR using iRepertoire HTBI primers. The public sequencing data were trimmed at Q25 with fastp and processed into clonotypes with MiXCR by TCRdb, which kept only in-frame beta chains. Entries that share a CDR3 protein sequence are merged under the most common genes and DNA. This sample comprises about 660,000 distinct CDR3 sequences, 25% to 30% of them detected only once. The ten largest clones add up to roughly 41% of the sample.

The material was peripheral blood mononuclear cells (PBMCs), obtained when the disease was refractory, from a patient treated with antithyroid drugs. Receptors originate from a female donor with Graves disease.

This clonotype has only a few counts. V is TRBV28 and J is TRBJ1-3, with 8 bases identical to TRBD1. The germline V gene encodes CDR1 MDHEN and CDR2 SYDVKM. J gave up 5 bases and V 3 bases, and 9 bases lay outside the gene matches. CDR3 length: 16 amino acids. DNA of the CDR3: TGTGCCAGCAGTTTTTCGGCAGGGGGCGGGAGAAACACCATATATTTT. Protein sequence: CASSFSAGGGRNTIYF.

At least ten counts were recorded for this clonotype. J is TRBJ2-7 and V is TRBV28; TRBD2 matches at 9 bases. CDR3 length: 14 amino acids. CDR1 MDHEN and CDR2 SYDVKM come from the germline V gene. The V segment lost 10 bases and the J segment 6 bases; nucleotides outside the gene matches: 13. The CDR3 DNA is TGTGCCATTAGCGGGAGCGTGTGGTCGGGCGAGCAGTACTTC. It translates to CAISGSVWSGEQYF.

The table lists this clonotype with a few counts. The chain joins TRBV6-2 or TRBV6-3 to TRBJ1-6, with D perhaps TRBD1 (6 bases). The CDR3 is 15 amino acids. The V and J ends lost 7 bases and 8 bases respectively, with 18 bases between them. Germline CDR1 reads MNHEY; CDR2 reads SVGEGT. CDR3 protein: CASTLGQGRDSPLHF. The CDR3 nucleotides are TGTGCCAGCACCCTCGGGCAGGGGAGGGATTCACCCCTCCACTTT.

J is TRBJ2-1 and V is TRBV29-1; 8 nucleotides align to TRBD1. This CDR3 spans 14 amino acids. V lost 6 bases, J lost 8 bases, and 12 bases stayed unmatched. Germline loops: CDR1 SQVTM, CDR2 ANQGSEA. CDR3: CSVHRDRLIDEQFF. The CDR3 region has the DNA TGCAGCGTACACCGGGACAGGCTAATTGATGAGCAGTTCTTC.

This clonotype was seen at least ten times. CDR3 loop: CASSAIGSVDYEQYF. The DNA of the CDR3 is TGTGCCAGCAGTGCGATCGGATCAGTGGACTACGAGCAGTACTTC. The chain recombines TRBV2 with TRBJ2-7, with D hard to call. The CDR3 has 15 residues. Germline CDR1 reads SNHLY; CDR2 reads FYNNEI. Trimming removed 4 bases at V and 3 bases at J, with 16 bases between.

This clonotype was found a few times. The CDR3 DNA reads as TGTGCCAGTAGTGCGAACCCCCAAGGGTGGACTGAAGCTTTCTTT. This gives the protein CASSANPQGWTEAFF. The chain couples TRBV19 to TRBJ1-1; no clear D. The germline gives CDR1 LNHDA, CDR2 SQIVND (reference sequence). V was cut by 5 bases and J by 5 bases, with 18 bases left in between. CDR3 length equals 15 residues.

This clonotype was counted between two and nine times. The gene calls are TRBV6-1 and TRBJ1-4; TRBD1 matches 8 bases. This CDR3 has 15 amino acids. With 6 bases clipped from V and 6 bases from J, the junction kept 9 bases outside the gene matches. Germline V gene sequence: CDR1 MNHNS, CDR2 SASEGT. The CDR3 region has the DNA TGTGCCAGCAGGGAACAGGGGGTTGGAGATGAAAAACTGTTTTTT. Translated: CASREQGVGDEKLFF.

V usage is TRBV13 and J usage is TRBJ2-1; 7 bases map to TRBD2. The CDR3 sequence is 13 residues long. Germline V CDR1 and CDR2: PRHDT, FYEKMQ (reference sequence). Trimming removed 6 bases from V and 7 bases from J; junction bases left unmatched: 6. This CDR3 reads CASRDGLVNEQFF. The DNA for the CDR3 is TGTGCCAGCAGGGACGGACTAGTGAATGAGCAGTTCTTC.

The V call is TRBV10-3, the J call TRBJ1-1; no clear D gene. The CDR3 length is 13 residues. V lost 3 bases and J lost 1, with 6 bases in between. CDR1 and CDR2 from the germline V gene are ENHRY and SYGVKD. CDR3 sequence reads: CAISDTWNTEAFF. DNA for the CDR3: TGTGCCATCAGTGATACCTGGAACACTGAAGCTTTCTTT.

This clonotype was seen many times. In DNA form, the CDR3 reads TGTGCCAGCAGTGAACTGAGCGGGACGGAGACCCAGTACTTC. This sequence encodes CASSELSGTETQYF. The chain links TRBV2 to TRBJ2-5; the match to TRBD2 covers 7 bases. This CDR3 spans 14 amino acids. V shed 2 bases and J 5 bases; nucleotides not matched to a gene: 5. From germline, CDR1 is SNHLY and CDR2 FYNNEI. The full variable domain, in which reference TRBV2 and TRBJ2-5 provide the parts outside the CDR3, is EPEVTQTPSHQVTQMGQEVILRCVPISNHLYFYWYRQILGQKVEFLVSFYNNEISEKSEIFDDQFSVERPDGSNFTLKIRSTKLEDSAMYFCASSELSGTETQYFGPGTRLLVL.

This clonotype was seen many times. The chain recombines TRBV15 with TRBJ1-2; possibly TRBD1 for D (5 bases). Germline loops: CDR1 LNHNV, CDR2 YYDKDF (reference sequence). The CDR3 length is 14 residues. V was shortened by 0 bases and J by 7 bases, with 12 bases between the two germline ends. DNA for the CDR3: TGTGCCACCAGCAGAGATCGGCAGGGAGCTGGCTACACCTTC. Translation: CATSRDRQGAGYTF.

This clonotype came up a few times. J is TRBJ1-6 and V is TRBV28; D is unresolved. Germline V gene sequence: CDR1 MDHEN, CDR2 SYDVKM. V was cut by 11 bases and J by 1 base, with 15 bases left in between. This CDR3 comprises 15 residues. CDR3 residues: CASRWAGSYNSPLHF. The CDR3 nucleotides read TGTGCCTCACGCTGGGCGGGTTCCTATAATTCACCCCTCCACTTT.

The sample holds a few counts of this clonotype. This sequence joins TRBV27 and TRBJ1-6, with D possibly matching TRBD1 (6 bases). Germline-derived CDR1 and CDR2 are MNHEY and SMNVEV (reference sequence). The CDR3 runs 18 residues. V dropped 0 bases and J dropped 5 bases, with 17 bases sitting between them. CDR3 sequence: CASSLSKRRGFDNSPLHF. CDR3 DNA: TGTGCCAGCAGTTTATCGAAAAGGAGGGGGTTTGATAATTCACCCCTCCACTTT.

Only a few counts were recorded for this clonotype. The V gene is TRBV7-8, the J gene TRBJ1-4; no clear D. Germline V CDR1 and CDR2: SGHVS, FQNEAQ. The CDR3 runs to 12 residues. The ends were cut back, 3 bases at V and 8 bases at J, with 7 bases in the middle. The CDR3 reads CASSFRREKLFF. The CDR3, as DNA: TGTGCCAGCAGCTTTAGGAGGGAAAAACTGTTTTTT.